The 16 T cell receptor beta chains below were found in one sample sequenced in a study of T cell repertoires in cytomegalovirus infection. Their cognate antigens are unknown. From the reads, TCRdb called clonotypes with MiXCR, one entry per CDR3 protein. The sample lists about 770,000 distinct CDR3 sequences; about 29% were seen once. The starting material was cultured CD8+ T cells from PBMCs, obtained from culture after CMV antigen stimulation. The receptors were gathered from a human donor in good health (CMV status not recorded). Some clones in this sample may be carry-over from other donors' samples.

This clonotype was recorded a few times. V usage is TRBV27 and J usage is TRBJ1-1, with TRBD1 identical over 7 bases. From germline, CDR1 is MNHEY and CDR2 SMNVEV (reference sequence). The CDR3 runs to 14 residues. V shed 5 bases and J 7 bases; nucleotides not matched to a gene: 10. In DNA form, the CDR3 reads TGTGCCAGCAGTCTGCAGACAGGGCATGTTGAAGCTTTCTTT. Translated, it gives CASSLQTGHVEAFF.

The chain uses TRBV7-6 and TRBJ1-5, with D maybe TRBD1 (5 bases). CDR3 length equals 18 residues. Trimming shortened V by 3 bases and J by 5 bases, and 23 bases separated the two germline ends. CDR1 is SGHVS and CDR2 is FNYEAQ in the germline V gene. CDR3 region: CASSLQPWGREGDQPQHF. The CDR3 nucleotides read TGTGCCAGCAGCTTGCAACCATGGGGCAGGGAGGGCGATCAGCCCCAGCATTTT.

The J gene is TRBJ1-5, the V gene TRBV6-2 or TRBV6-3; TRBD1 matches 7 bases. V lost 2 bases, J lost 7 bases, and 14 bases stayed unmatched. This CDR3 comprises 17 residues. CDR1 MNHEY and CDR2 SVGEGT come from the germline V gene. CDR3 loop: CASSYRDRRGSGQPQHF. The DNA of the CDR3 is TGTGCCAGCAGTTACAGGGACAGACGGGGGTCGGGACAGCCCCAGCATTTT.

The V and J genes are TRBV11-3 and TRBJ2-5; a possible D gene is TRBD2 (5 bases). V lost 4 bases and J lost 4, with 22 bases in between. The CDR3 contains 17 residues. The germline V gene has CDR1 SGHNT and CDR2 YENEEA. For the CDR3, the DNA is TGTGCCAGCAGCTCCCGGGAATGGCCCCCGCGTCCAGAGACCCAGTACTTC. Its translation is CASSSREWPPRPETQYF.

CDR3 loop: CASSQPDQGPETQYF. Here the CDR3 DNA reads TGTGCCAGCAGCCAACCCGACCAGGGTCCGGAGACCCAGTACTTC. J is TRBJ2-5 and V is TRBV14; possible D gene TRBD1, 5 bases. Germline CDR1 reads SGHDN; CDR2 reads FVKESK. This CDR3 spans 15 amino acids. V lost 2 bases, J lost 5 bases, and 15 bases lay in between.

This clonotype was recorded at least ten times. Here the CDR3 reads CASSPQNSNQPQHF. DNA of the CDR3: TGTGCCAGCTCACCCCAGAATAGCAATCAGCCCCAGCATTTT. The chain couples TRBV18 to TRBJ1-5; D is unresolved. Germline-derived CDR1 and CDR2 are KGHSH and LQKENI. The CDR3 totals 14 residues. Trimming stripped 3 bases from V and 0 bases from J, with 6 bases between.

The chain links TRBV12-3 or TRBV12-4 to TRBJ2-7; 8 bases match TRBD1. With 5 bases clipped from V and 3 bases from J, the junction kept 3 bases outside the gene matches. The CDR3 has 13 amino acids. For the CDR3, the DNA is TGTGCCAGCAGTGATACAGGGGGCTACGAGCAGTACTTC. This gives the protein CASSDTGGYEQYF.

The V and J genes are TRBV19 and TRBJ1-5; 11 nucleotides match TRBD1. V lost 5 bases, J lost 5 bases, and 8 bases stayed unmatched. Germline V gene lookup returns CDR1 LNHDA and CDR2 SQIVND (reference sequence). There are 16 residues in the CDR3. Here the CDR3 DNA reads TGTGCCAGTAGTCCGAGGACAGGGGGCAACGATCAGCCCCAGCATTTT. This gives the protein CASSPRTGGNDQPQHF.

The rearrangement joins TRBV14 to TRBJ2-3; D uncertain. V lost 0 bases and J lost 3, with 7 bases in between. The CDR3 has 14 amino acids. Germline V lookup: CDR1 SGHDN, CDR2 FVKESK. The CDR3 region is CASSQEEMTDTQYF. DNA for the CDR3: TGTGCCAGCAGCCAAGAAGAAATGACAGATACGCAGTATTTT. Looking up the rest from reference TRBV14 and TRBJ2-3 gives the full variable domain: EAGVTQFPSHSVIEKGQTVTLRCDPISGHDNLYWYRRVMGKEIKFLLHFVKESKQDESGMPNNRFLAERTGGTYSTLKVQPAELEDSGVYFCASSQEEMTDTQYFGPGTRLTVL.

This clonotype was observed many times. This rearrangement joins TRBV6-1 to TRBJ2-1, with TRBD1 matching 9 bases. V shed 3 bases, J shed 6 bases, and the junction held 6 bases outside the gene matches. The CDR3 spans 15 residues. Per the germline V gene, CDR1 is MNHNS and CDR2 is SASEGT. Here the CDR3 reads CASSDAGTGRNEQFF. As DNA, the CDR3 is TGTGCCAGCAGTGACGCCGGGACAGGGCGCAATGAGCAGTTCTTC.

This chain joins TRBV7-9 and TRBJ2-1; possibly TRBD1 for D (6 bases). Between the trimmed V and J ends, which lost 3 bases and 6 bases, there was a span of 15 bases. Per germline, CDR1 SEHNR and CDR2 FQNEAQ (reference sequence). This CDR3 contains 15 residues. The CDR3 region is CASSFSGAAVNEQFF. The CDR3, as DNA: TGTGCCAGCAGCTTCTCAGGGGCGGCTGTCAATGAGCAGTTCTTC.

The chain links TRBV19 to TRBJ1-5; 11 bases fit TRBD1. This CDR3 is 13 amino acids long. Germline values: CDR1 LNHDA, CDR2 SQIVND (reference sequence). After removal of 9 bases from V and 6 bases from J, the junction contained 4 bases not matched to a gene. CDR3 bases: TGTGCCAGCAGGGACAGGGGGATTCAGCCCCAGCATTTT. Encoded protein: CASRDRGIQPQHF.

This clonotype was detected many times. The chain recombines TRBV7-2 with TRBJ2-4, with D unresolved. Between the trimmed V and J ends, which lost 1 base and 0 bases, there was a span of 7 bases. This CDR3 comprises 15 residues. Germline CDR1 reads SGHTA; CDR2 reads FQGNSA. CDR3 residues: CASSLGSLAKNIQYF. CDR3 nucleotides: TGTGCCAGCAGCTTAGGGAGTTTAGCCAAAAACATTCAGTACTTC. Supplemented by reference TRBV7-2 and TRBJ2-4, the full variable domain reads GAGVSQSPSNKVTEKGKDVELRCDPISGHTALYWYRQSLGQGLEFLIYFQGNSAPDKSGLPSDRFSAERTGGSVSTLTIQRTQQEDSAVYLCASSLGSLAKNIQYFGAGTRLSVL.

The chain joins TRBV6-5 to TRBJ1-1, with D possibly TRBD1 on 6 matching bases. Looked up from germline, CDR1 is MNHEY and CDR2 is SVGAGI. The CDR3 has 13 amino acids. V was clipped by 7 bases and J by 8 bases, with 17 bases between them. The CDR3 DNA sequence: TGTGCCAGCACGGGAGGGGGGTTGGGGGAAGCTTTCTTT. It yields the protein CASTGGGLGEAFF.

This clonotype occurred a few times. The chain couples TRBV7-9 to TRBJ2-7, with TRBD1 identical over 10 bases. V dropped 5 bases and J dropped 4; count of bases not matched to a gene: 8. Germline V gene lookup returns CDR1 SEHNR and CDR2 FQNEAQ (reference sequence). The CDR3 runs to 15 residues. Written as DNA, the CDR3 is TGTGCCAGCAGCGACCGGGACAGGGGCCAGTACGAGCAGTACTTC. Amino acid sequence: CASSDRDRGQYEQYF.

This clonotype showed up just a few times. The gene calls are TRBV12-3 or TRBV12-4 and TRBJ2-5; D might be TRBD1 (6 bases). The CDR3 contains 15 residues. The germline V and J ends were trimmed by 1 base and 2 bases, with 11 bases remaining between them. The CDR3 DNA is TGTGCCAGCAGTTTAGGTGGACAGAGACAAGAGACCCAGTACTTC. This translates into CASSLGGQRQETQYF.